The 32 T cell receptor beta chains below come from one sample, sequenced in a study of a mutant IDH1 vaccine in newly diagnosed glioma. Regarding time point: week 5, during vaccination. In every dose of vaccine, 300 ug of mutant IDH1 20-mer peptide was given alongside topical imiquimod. Method: immunoSEQ multiplex PCR; TCRdb's copy keeps in-frame clones and lacks some. This sample has approximately 10,000 clones, with around 86% found just once. For these receptors, no antigen is known. The sequencing here drew on PBMCs, taken from a glioma patient whose treatment included an IDH1 peptide vaccine. These receptor sequences come from a woman in her forties with glioma. Some clones in this sample may be carry-over from other donors' samples.

The V call is TRBV28, the J call TRBJ1-4; possible D gene TRBD1, 6 bases. The CDR3 has 14 amino acids. Germline V gives CDR1 MDHEN, CDR2 SYDVKM. Trimming shortened V by 3 bases and J by 4 bases, and 9 bases separated the two germline ends. The CDR3 here is CASSFSGDNEKLFF. The CDR3 nucleotides read TGTGCCAGCAGTTTCTCAGGGGATAATGAAAAACTGTTTTTT.

The rearrangement uses TRBV27 and TRBJ1-5; D is uncertain. Trimming took off 2 bases at V and 4 bases at J, with 6 bases between the two ends. The CDR3 loop spans 13 amino acids. Germline CDR1 reads MNHEY; CDR2 reads SMNVEV (reference sequence). CDR3 loop: CASSLGKNQPQHF. The CDR3 DNA follows: TGTGCCAGCAGTTTAGGCAAAAATCAGCCCCAGCATTTT.

This chain joins TRBV13 and TRBJ2-3; no definite D call. The CDR3 is 13 residues long. V was clipped by 1 base and J by 6 bases, with 8 bases between them. Germline values: CDR1 PRHDT, CDR2 FYEKMQ (reference sequence). The CDR3 reads CASSLDRTDTQYF. For the CDR3, the DNA is TGTGCCAGCAGCTTAGACAGAACGGATACGCAGTATTTT.

In this sample, this clone turned up once. The chain uses TRBV5-4 and TRBJ1-2, with D possibly being TRBD1 (5 bases). CDR3 length equals 15 residues. Germline assignment: CDR1 SGHNT and CDR2 YYREEE (reference sequence). Deletions cut 1 base from V and 3 bases from J, with 13 bases between. CDR3: CASSLQARVDYGYTF. CDR3 coding DNA: TGTGCCAGCAGCTTGCAGGCCAGGGTTGACTATGGCTACACCTTC.

The chain combines TRBV30 with TRBJ2-5; 9 bases line up with TRBD2. The CDR3 has 15 residues. Germline V gene data show CDR1 as GTSNPN and CDR2 as SVGIG (reference sequence). Germline trimming cut 0 bases from V and 5 bases from J; bases unmatched to any gene: 7. The CDR3 reads CAWSVVAGGPETQYF. The CDR3 nucleotides are TGTGCCTGGAGTGTAGTGGCGGGAGGGCCGGAGACCCAGTACTTC.

This clone was seen a single time. This rearrangement joins TRBV25-1 to TRBJ2-3, with D maybe TRBD1 (5 bases). Germline CDR1 MGHDK, CDR2 SYGVNS. Trimming cost V 0 bases and J 5 bases, with 15 bases left between them. The CDR3 contains 16 residues. The CDR3 is CASSEYNPHTGDTQYF. Written as DNA, the CDR3 is TGTGCCAGCAGTGAATATAATCCCCATACAGGAGATACGCAGTATTTT.

J is TRBJ2-5 and V is TRBV4-2; TRBD2 aligns across 9 bases. Germline V gene lookup returns CDR1 LGHNA and CDR2 YNFKEQ. The CDR3 is 17 residues long. J was trimmed by 4 bases and V by 0 bases; bases with no gene match: 9. DNA for the CDR3: TGTGCCAGCAGCCAAGAGCGGGGGGGCCTGGTTTTAGAGACCCAGTACTTC. This encodes CASSQERGGLVLETQYF.

The chain employs TRBV9 and TRBJ2-3, with D perhaps assigned TRBD1 or TRBD2 (5 bases each). From germline, CDR1 is SGDLS and CDR2 YYNGEE. V gave up 3 bases and J gave up 7 bases, with 33 bases separating them. The CDR3 sequence is 20 residues long. The CDR3, as DNA: TGTGCCAGCAGCGGTAGGTCGGGGCGCAGGATTATGAAACGGAGCAATACGCAGTATTTT. Protein product: CASSGRSGRRIMKRSNTQYF.

The rearrangement links TRBV27 to TRBJ1-1; maybe TRBD1 (5 bases). CDR1 and CDR2 (germline): MNHEY, SMNVEV (reference sequence). Trimming left V 0 bases short and J 4 bases short, with 15 bases between. This CDR3 is 16 amino acids long. In DNA form, the CDR3 reads TGTGCCAGCAGTTTATCGTGGGGCAGGGAAGGCACTGAAGCTTTCTTT. Translating gives CASSLSWGREGTEAFF.

The chain joins TRBV20-1 to TRBJ2-1, with no clear D. Germline V CDR1 and CDR2: DFQATT, SNEGSKA (reference sequence). V was clipped by 5 bases and J by 8 bases, with 10 bases between them. This CDR3 spans 11 amino acids. The CDR3 DNA reads TGCAGTGCTCCAACGAGTCATGAGCAGTTCTTC. Protein sequence: CSAPTSHEQFF.

The chain has TRBV5-6 and TRBJ1-2; the D gene is possibly TRBD1 (6 bases). V was clipped by 4 bases and J by 8 bases, with 21 bases between them. Per germline, CDR1 SGHDT and CDR2 YYEEEE. CDR3 length: 15 residues. This CDR3 is CASSPPGAGVLGYTF. As DNA, the CDR3 is TGTGCCAGCAGCCCGCCGGGGGCAGGGGTCTTGGGCTACACCTTC.

This sequence joins TRBV5-5 and TRBJ2-5; 11 nucleotides agree with TRBD2. V trimming: 0 bases; J trimming: 5 bases; junction bases outside the gene matches: 18. Germline loops: CDR1 SGHKS, CDR2 YYEKEE (reference sequence). There are 20 residues in the CDR3. For the CDR3, the DNA is TGTGCCAGCAGCTTGGCCCGCGTGTCGTTGCTAGCGGGGGGCCGCGAGACCCAGTACTTC. Translation: CASSLARVSLLAGGRETQYF.

The chain is built from TRBV6-5 and TRBJ1-2; 9 bases are a match to TRBD1. Germline CDR1 and CDR2: MNHEY and SVGAGI. J was trimmed by 2 bases and V by 5 bases; bases with no gene match: 3. The CDR3 totals 14 residues. The DNA of the CDR3 is TGTGCCAGCAGTAAACAGGGGGCCAACTATGGCTACACCTTC. Protein: CASSKQGANYGYTF.

The rearrangement joins TRBV7-2 to TRBJ2-7; D not resolved. Germline-derived CDR1 and CDR2 are SGHTA and FQGNSA. Trimming shortened V by 5 bases and J by 0 bases, and 14 bases separated the two germline ends. The CDR3 covers 15 residues. CDR3 coding DNA: TGTGCCAGCAGCAAACCGGGCTACTCCTCCTACGAGCAGTACTTC. Translation gives CASSKPGYSSYEQYF.

This clone was seen only once. The chain uses TRBV19 and TRBJ1-1; a possible D gene is TRBD1 (6 bases). CDR1 is LNHDA, CDR2 SQIVND, per germline (reference sequence). The V gene lost 3 bases and the J gene lost 3 bases, with 14 bases spanning the gap. CDR3 length: 15 amino acids. The CDR3 here is CASSIAGAPYTEAFF. CDR3 DNA: TGTGCCAGTAGTATTGCAGGGGCCCCCTACACTGAAGCTTTCTTT.

This chain joins TRBV7-9 and TRBJ2-4; 10 bases line up with TRBD2. Trimming took 5 bases from V and 2 from J; bases not matched to a gene: 15. CDR3 length equals 19 residues. The germline V gene encodes CDR1 SEHNR and CDR2 FQNEAQ (reference sequence). The CDR3, as DNA: TGTGCCAGCAGCGACCTGAGCGGGGGGGCCGGATTAACCAAAAACATTCAGTACTTC. Its protein product is CASSDLSGGAGLTKNIQYF.

This chain joins TRBV11-3 and TRBJ1-1; D is undetermined. The CDR3 is 13 amino acids. The V and J ends lost 2 bases and 3 bases respectively, with 7 bases between them. The germline gives CDR1 SGHNT, CDR2 YENEEA. This CDR3 reads CASSLFLHTEAFF. The CDR3 DNA follows: TGTGCCAGCAGCTTATTTTTGCACACTGAAGCTTTCTTT.

This chain connects TRBV2 to TRBJ2-3; the D is unclear. Germline CDR1 reads SNHLY; CDR2 reads FYNNEI. The V end lost 3 bases, the J end lost 2 bases, and 12 bases lay between the germline ends. This CDR3 contains 15 residues. The CDR3 reads CASSEGFLNTDTQYF. DNA for the CDR3: TGTGCCAGCAGTGAGGGGTTCCTGAACACAGATACGCAGTATTTT.

This clone was picked up a small number of times. The chain carries TRBV6-6 and TRBJ1-1; D uncertain. Germline V gene data show CDR1 as MNHNY and CDR2 as SVGAGI (reference sequence). This CDR3 comprises 14 residues. The V gene lost 6 bases and the J gene lost 3 bases, with 14 bases spanning the gap. CDR3: CASSPTVVDTEAFF. The CDR3, as DNA: TGTGCCAGCAGCCCCACCGTAGTTGACACTGAAGCTTTCTTT.

This clone was seen more than once but under ten times. The chain is built from TRBV2 and TRBJ1-1; TRBD1 matches at 7 bases. This CDR3 has 15 amino acids. The V and J ends lost 7 bases and 0 bases, in that order; junction bases with no gene match: 8. From germline, CDR1 is SNHLY and CDR2 FYNNEI. DNA for the CDR3: TGTGCCAGCAACAGGGGAGGAGTGATGAACACTGAAGCTTTCTTT. It is translated as CASNRGGVMNTEAFF.

The gene calls are TRBV5-1 and TRBJ2-3; 7 bases align to TRBD1. CDR1 is SGHRS, CDR2 YFSETQ, per germline. This CDR3 has 15 residues. Trimming at V came to 2 bases and at J to 0 bases, leaving 3 bases not matched to a gene. The CDR3 DNA sequence: TGCGCCAGCAGCTTACAGGGGCCTAGCACAGATACGCAGTATTTT. It yields the protein CASSLQGPSTDTQYF. The whole variable domain, filled in from reference TRBV5-1 and TRBJ2-3, reads KAGVTQTPRYLIKTRGQQVTLSCSPISGHRSVSWYQQTPGQGLQFLFEYFSETQRNKGNFPGRFSGRQFSNSRSEMNVSTLELGDSALYLCASSLQGPSTDTQYFGPGTRLTVL.

The chain carries TRBV2 and TRBJ1-2; D is uncertain. Germline CDR1 and CDR2: SNHLY and FYNNEI. Trimming took 1 base from V and 4 from J, leaving 16 bases between them. This CDR3 is built from 16 residues. The CDR3 reads CASSEEGHPKGYGYTF. Written as DNA, the CDR3 is TGTGCCAGCAGTGAAGAAGGGCACCCGAAGGGCTATGGCTACACCTTC.

This clone was observed once. V gene TRBV28 combines with J gene TRBJ2-1; 7 bases match TRBD2. CDR3 size: 14 residues. Germline CDR1 and CDR2: MDHEN and SYDVKM. V was pared by 4 bases and J by 8 bases, with 8 bases of the junction left unmatched. This chain's CDR3 is CASSSLGGLDEQFF. DNA for the CDR3: TGTGCCAGCAGTTCCCTGGGAGGGCTGGATGAGCAGTTCTTC. Using reference TRBV28 and TRBJ2-1 for the parts outside the CDR3, the full variable domain is DVKVTQSSRYLVKRTGEKVFLECVQDMDHENMFWYRQDPGLGLRLIYFSYDVKMKEKGDIPEGYSVSREKKERFSLILESASTNQTSMYLCASSSLGGLDEQFFGPGTRLTVL.

The chain carries TRBV7-2 and TRBJ2-3; tentatively, D is TRBD2 (6 bases). V gave up 7 bases and J gave up 3 bases, with 17 bases separating them. Looked up from germline, CDR1 is SGHTA and CDR2 is FQGNSA. CDR3 length equals 15 residues. This CDR3 is CASTPWGVQTDTQYF. CDR3 nucleotide sequence: TGTGCCAGCACCCCTTGGGGGGTACAAACAGATACGCAGTATTTT.

This clone came up a few times. This chain joins TRBV9 and TRBJ2-7, with D possibly being TRBD1 or TRBD2 (5 bases each). V lost 0 bases, J lost 3 bases, and 13 bases lay in between. CDR3 length: 15 residues. Germline V gene data show CDR1 as SGDLS and CDR2 as YYNGEE. The CDR3 DNA is TGTGCCAGCAGCGTAGCTGCTCGGGGCTTCTACGAGCAGTACTTC. Translating gives CASSVAARGFYEQYF.

The V and J genes are TRBV4-2 and TRBJ2-7; no definite D call. This CDR3 is built from 13 residues. Germline-derived CDR1 and CDR2 are LGHNA and YNFKEQ. V lost 6 bases and J lost 1, with 10 bases in between. The CDR3 bases are TGTGCCAGCAGTCCCGGTCTGTCCTACGAGCAGTACTTC. Its translation: CASSPGLSYEQYF.

V usage is TRBV7-8 and J usage is TRBJ2-2; tentatively, D is TRBD1 (5 bases). Germline CDR1 is SGHVS and CDR2 is FQNEAQ. Trimming removed 0 bases at V and 6 bases at J, with 8 bases between. This CDR3 contains 14 residues. The CDR3, as DNA: TGTGCCAGCAGCTTAGCCAGGGTCCCCGGGGAGCTGTTTTTT. This translates into CASSLARVPGELFF. The whole variable domain, remainder taken from reference TRBV7-8 and TRBJ2-2, is GAGVSQSPRYKVAKRGQDVALRCDPISGHVSLFWYQQALGQGPEFLTYFQNEAQLDKSGLPSDRFFAERPEGSVSTLKIQRTQQEDSAVYLCASSLARVPGELFFGEGSRLTVL.

J is TRBJ2-1 and V is TRBV7-2, with D possibly matching TRBD2 (6 bases). This CDR3 comprises 15 residues. Per the germline V gene, CDR1 is SGHTA and CDR2 is FQGNSA. The germline V and J ends were trimmed by 1 base and 9 bases, with 16 bases remaining between them. The CDR3 nucleotides read TGTGCCAGCAGCTTAGAGGGTCTCCCCGGGGGTGAGCAGTTCTTC. Its translation: CASSLEGLPGGEQFF.

The rearrangement links TRBV2 to TRBJ2-1, with D possibly being TRBD2 (6 bases). Trimming cost V 3 bases and J 7 bases, with 10 bases left between them. Germline-derived CDR1 and CDR2 are SNHLY and FYNNEI. The CDR3 runs to 13 residues. The CDR3 is CASSEGGLNEQFF. CDR3 sequence (DNA): TGTGCCAGCAGTGAGGGGGGATTGAATGAGCAGTTCTTC.

V and J are TRBV18 and TRBJ1-5; D is uncertain. Trimming pared 6 bases from V and 5 bases from J, leaving 11 bases between. CDR1 and CDR2 from the germline V gene are KGHSH and LQKENI. This CDR3 spans 13 amino acids. The chain's CDR3 is CASSERSDQPQHF. CDR3 nucleotide sequence: TGTGCCAGCTCCGAGAGGAGCGATCAGCCCCAGCATTTT.

The chain joins TRBV30 to TRBJ1-5; no firm D call. The CDR3 sequence is 13 residues long. Trimming took 4 bases from V and 9 from J, leaving 16 bases between them. Germline CDR1 GTSNPN, CDR2 SVGIG (reference sequence). In DNA, the CDR3 is TGTGCCTGGAATCCTTCCCCTACTTGGCCCCAGCATTTT. This gives the protein CAWNPSPTWPQHF.

The CDR3 nucleotides read TGTGCCAGCAGCCCGGGACCCGGAGGGGAGACCCAGTACTTC. Its translation: CASSPGPGGETQYF. J is TRBJ2-5 and V is TRBV7-9; TRBD2 is a possible D gene (6 bases). Germline-derived CDR1 and CDR2 are SEHNR and FQNEAQ (reference sequence). V was pared by 5 bases and J by 5 bases, with 15 bases between. The CDR3 is 14 amino acids.